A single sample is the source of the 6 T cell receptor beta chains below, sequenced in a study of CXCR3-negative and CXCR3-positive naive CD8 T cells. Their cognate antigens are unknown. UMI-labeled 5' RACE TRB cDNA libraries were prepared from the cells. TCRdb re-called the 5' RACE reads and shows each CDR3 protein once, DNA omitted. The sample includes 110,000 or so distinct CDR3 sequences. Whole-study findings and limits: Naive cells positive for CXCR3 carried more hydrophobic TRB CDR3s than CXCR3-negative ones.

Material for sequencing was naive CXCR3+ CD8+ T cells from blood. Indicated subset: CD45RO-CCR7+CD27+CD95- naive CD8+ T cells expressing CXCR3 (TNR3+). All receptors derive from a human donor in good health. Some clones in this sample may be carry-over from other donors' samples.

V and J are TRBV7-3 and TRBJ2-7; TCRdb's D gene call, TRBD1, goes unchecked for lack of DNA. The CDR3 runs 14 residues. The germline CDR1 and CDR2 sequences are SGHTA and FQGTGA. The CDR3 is CASSSPTRAYEQYF.

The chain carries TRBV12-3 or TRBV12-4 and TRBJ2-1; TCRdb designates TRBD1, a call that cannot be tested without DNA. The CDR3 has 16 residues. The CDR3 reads CASCFVGGGRDNEQFF.

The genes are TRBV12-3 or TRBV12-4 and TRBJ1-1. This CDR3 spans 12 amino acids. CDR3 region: CASSPDGIQAFF.

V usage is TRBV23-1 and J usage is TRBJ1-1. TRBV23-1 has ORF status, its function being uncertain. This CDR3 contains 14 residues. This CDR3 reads CASSQSSPNTEAFF.

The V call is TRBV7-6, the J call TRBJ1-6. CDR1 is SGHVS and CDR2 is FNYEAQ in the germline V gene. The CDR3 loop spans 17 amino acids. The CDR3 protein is CASSSGRGLEYNSPLHF.

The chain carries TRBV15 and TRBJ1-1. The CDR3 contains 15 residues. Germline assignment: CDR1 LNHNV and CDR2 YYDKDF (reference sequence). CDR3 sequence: CATSRERVQVTEAFF.